This T cell receptor (beta chain) was documented in a study of T-cell reconstitution after alpha-beta-depleted transplantation in children. Unique molecular identifiers were incorporated into the prepared TCRbeta library. TCRdb itself ran the PCR reads through MiXCR, one entry per CDR3 protein. The sample lists approximately 490,000 distinct CDR3 sequences; approximately 13% were seen once. The CDR3 runs to 13 residues. Between the trimmed V and J ends, which lost 2 bases and 8 bases, there was a span of 10 bases. Looked up from germline, CDR1 is SGHTA and CDR2 is FQGNSA. This clonotype was detected only a few times.

The starting material was PBMCs from the stem cell graft donor, obtained from the stem cell graft. V is TRBV7-2 and J is TRBJ2-1, with a tentative D call TRBD1 (6 bases). The origin of this receptor is a human donor who donated a stem cell graft to a child with combined immunodeficiency. This CDR3 is CASSLYRVDEQFF. Here the CDR3 DNA reads TGTGCCAGCAGCTTATACAGGGTGGATGAGCAGTTCTTC.